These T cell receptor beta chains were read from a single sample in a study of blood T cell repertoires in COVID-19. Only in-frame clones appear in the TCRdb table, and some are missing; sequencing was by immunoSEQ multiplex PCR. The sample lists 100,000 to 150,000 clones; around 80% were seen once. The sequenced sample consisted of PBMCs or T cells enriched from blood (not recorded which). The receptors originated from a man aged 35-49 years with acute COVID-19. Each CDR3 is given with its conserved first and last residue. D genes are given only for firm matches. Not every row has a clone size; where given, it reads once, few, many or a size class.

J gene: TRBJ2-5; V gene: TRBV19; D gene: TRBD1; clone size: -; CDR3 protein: CASSTSGTGGETQYF; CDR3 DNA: TGTGCCAGTAGCACATCCGGGACAGGGGGAGAGACCCAGTACTTC
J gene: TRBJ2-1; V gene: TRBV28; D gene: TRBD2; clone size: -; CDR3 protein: CASSSGSGYNEQFF; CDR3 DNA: TGTGCCAGCAGTAGCGGGAGTGGCTACAATGAGCAGTTCTTC
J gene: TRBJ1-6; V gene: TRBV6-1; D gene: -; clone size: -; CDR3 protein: CASSEPTKTSSPLHF; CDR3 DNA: TGTGCCAGCAGTGAACCCACCAAGACTAGTTCACCCCTCCACTTT
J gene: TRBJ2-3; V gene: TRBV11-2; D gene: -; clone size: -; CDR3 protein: CASSSPTDGDTQYF; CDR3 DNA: TGTGCCAGCAGCTCCCCGACAGACGGAGATACGCAGTATTTT
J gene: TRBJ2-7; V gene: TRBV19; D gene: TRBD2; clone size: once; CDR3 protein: CASSPGGAALSEQYF; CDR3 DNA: TGTGCCAGTAGTCCGGGGGGGGCCGCTCTCTCCGAGCAGTACTTC
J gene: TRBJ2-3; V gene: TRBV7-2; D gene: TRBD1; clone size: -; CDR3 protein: CASSAGQEADTQYF; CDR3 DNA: TGTGCCAGCAGCGCTGGACAGGAGGCAGATACGCAGTATTTT
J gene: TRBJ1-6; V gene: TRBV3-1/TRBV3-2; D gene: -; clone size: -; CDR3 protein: CASSQGAASYNSPLHF; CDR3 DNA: TGTGCCAGCAGCCAAGGAGCAGCGTCCTATAATTCACCCCTCCACTTT
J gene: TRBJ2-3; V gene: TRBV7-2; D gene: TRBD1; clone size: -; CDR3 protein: CASSLTGARGDTQYF; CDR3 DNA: TGTGCCAGCAGCCTAACAGGGGCGAGGGGAGATACGCAGTATTTT
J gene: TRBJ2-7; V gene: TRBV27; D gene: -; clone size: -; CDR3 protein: CASSSRVRRREQYF; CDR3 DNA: TGTGCCAGCAGTTCCCGGGTGAGGAGACGCGAGCAGTACTTC
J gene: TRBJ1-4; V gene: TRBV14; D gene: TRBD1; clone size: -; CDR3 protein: CASSPSRDRQREKLFF; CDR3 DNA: TGTGCCAGCAGCCCAAGTAGGGACAGACAACGTGAAAAACTGTTTTTT
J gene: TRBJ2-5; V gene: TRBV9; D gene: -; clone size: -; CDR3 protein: CASSPGETQYF; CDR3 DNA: TGTGCCAGCAGCCCCGGGGAGACCCAGTACTTC
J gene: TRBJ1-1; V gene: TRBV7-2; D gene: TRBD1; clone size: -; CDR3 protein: CASSLQGAVGTEAFF; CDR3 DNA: TGTGCCAGCAGCTTACAGGGGGCGGTGGGCACTGAAGCTTTCTTT
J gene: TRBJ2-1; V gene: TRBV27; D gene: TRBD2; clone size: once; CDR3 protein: CASSLSGGYNEQFF; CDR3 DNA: TGTGCCAGCAGTTTAAGCGGGGGTTACAATGAGCAGTTCTTC
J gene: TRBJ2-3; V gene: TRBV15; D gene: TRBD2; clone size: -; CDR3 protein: CATRGSSTDTQYF; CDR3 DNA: TGTGCCACTCGCGGGAGTAGCACAGATACGCAGTATTTT
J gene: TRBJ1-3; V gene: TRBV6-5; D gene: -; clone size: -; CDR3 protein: CASSLEGSGNTIYF; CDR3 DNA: TGTGCCAGCAGTTTGGAGGGGTCTGGAAACACCATATATTTT
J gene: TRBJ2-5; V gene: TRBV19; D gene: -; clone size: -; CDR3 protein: CASSIAGRARETQYF; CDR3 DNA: TGTGCCAGTAGTATAGCCGGCAGGGCCAGGGAGACCCAGTACTTC
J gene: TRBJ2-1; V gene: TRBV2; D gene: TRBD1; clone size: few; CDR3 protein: CASSGPGQVSYNEQFF; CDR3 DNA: TGTGCCAGCAGCGGGCCGGGACAGGTTTCCTACAATGAGCAGTTCTTC
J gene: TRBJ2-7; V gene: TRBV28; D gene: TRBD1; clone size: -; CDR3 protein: CASSPPGTGNEQYF; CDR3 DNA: TGTGCCAGCAGTCCTCCCGGGACAGGGAACGAGCAGTACTTC
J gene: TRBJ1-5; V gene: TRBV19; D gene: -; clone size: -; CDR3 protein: CASSMGQGSNQPQHF; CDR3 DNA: TGTGCCAGTAGTATGGGACAAGGAAGCAATCAGCCCCAGCATTTT
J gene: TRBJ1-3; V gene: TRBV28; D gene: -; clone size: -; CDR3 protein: CASSSGIGNTIYF; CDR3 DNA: TGTGCCAGCAGTTCGGGGATAGGAAACACCATATATTTT
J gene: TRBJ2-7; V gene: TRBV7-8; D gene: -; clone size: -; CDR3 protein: CASSFHYEQYF; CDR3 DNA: TGTGCCAGCAGCTTTCATTACGAGCAGTACTTC
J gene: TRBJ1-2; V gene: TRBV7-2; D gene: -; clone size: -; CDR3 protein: CASSLVAGNYGYTF; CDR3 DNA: TGTGCCAGCAGCTTAGTAGCAGGGAACTATGGCTACACCTTC
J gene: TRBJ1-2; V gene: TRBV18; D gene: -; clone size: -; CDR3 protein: CASSLDSSLVGYGYTF; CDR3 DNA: TGTGCCAGCTCACTGGACAGCTCCCTAGTCGGGTATGGCTACACCTTC
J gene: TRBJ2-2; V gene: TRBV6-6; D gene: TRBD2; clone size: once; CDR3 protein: CASSSTAPLAGANTGELFF; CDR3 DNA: TGTGCCAGCAGCTCTACGGCCCCTCTAGCGGGTGCGAACACCGGGGAGCTGTTTTTT
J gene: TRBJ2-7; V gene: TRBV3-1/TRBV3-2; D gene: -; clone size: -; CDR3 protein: CASSGHHEQYF; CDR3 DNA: TGTGCCAGCAGCGGGCACCACGAGCAGTACTTC
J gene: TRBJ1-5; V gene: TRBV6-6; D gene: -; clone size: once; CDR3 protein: CASSVTTGISNQPQHF; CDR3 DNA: TGTGCCAGCAGTGTTACTACAGGGATTAGCAATCAGCCCCAGCATTTT
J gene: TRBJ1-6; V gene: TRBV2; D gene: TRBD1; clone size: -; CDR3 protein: CASRNDRDSPLHF; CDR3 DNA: TGTGCCAGCAGAAATGACAGGGATTCACCCCTCCACTTT
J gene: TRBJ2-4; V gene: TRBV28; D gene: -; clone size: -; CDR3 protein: CASRSGTNIQYF; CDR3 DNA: TGTGCCAGCAGATCCGGGACTAACATTCAGTACTTC
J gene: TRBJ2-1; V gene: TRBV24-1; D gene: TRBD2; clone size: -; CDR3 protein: CATRGLAGGYYNEQFF; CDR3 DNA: TGTGCCACCAGGGGACTAGCGGGGGGTTACTACAATGAGCAGTTCTTC
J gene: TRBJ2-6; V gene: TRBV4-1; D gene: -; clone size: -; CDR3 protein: CASSQGRTPRDSGANVLTF; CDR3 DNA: TGCGCCAGCAGCCAGGGAAGGACTCCCCGGGATTCTGGGGCCAACGTCCTGACTTTC
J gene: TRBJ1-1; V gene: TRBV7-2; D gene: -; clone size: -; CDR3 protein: CASSLNGQWTEAFF; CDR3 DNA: TGTGCCAGCAGCTTAAACGGACAGTGGACTGAAGCTTTCTTT
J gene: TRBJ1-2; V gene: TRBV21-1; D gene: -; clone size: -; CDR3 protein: CASSKAGQGTNYGYTF; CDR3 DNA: TGTGCCAGCAGCAAAGCGGGACAGGGCACTAACTATGGCTACACCTTC
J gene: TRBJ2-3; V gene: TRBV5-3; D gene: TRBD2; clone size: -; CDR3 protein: CARSLTSGTDTQYF; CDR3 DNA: TGTGCCAGAAGCTTGACTAGCGGGACAGATACGCAGTATTTT
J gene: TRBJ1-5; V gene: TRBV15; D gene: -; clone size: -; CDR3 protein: CATGLTFSNQPQHF; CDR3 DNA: TGTGCCACCGGACTCACCTTCAGCAATCAGCCCCAGCATTTT
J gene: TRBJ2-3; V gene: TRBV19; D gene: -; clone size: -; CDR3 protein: CASSPLRGREETDTQYF; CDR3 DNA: TGTGCCAGTAGTCCGTTGAGAGGGCGTGAGGAGACAGATACGCAGTATTTT
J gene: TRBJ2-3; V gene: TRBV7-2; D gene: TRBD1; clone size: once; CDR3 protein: CASSLGTGGPDTQYF; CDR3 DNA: TGTGCCAGCAGCTTAGGGACAGGGGGCCCAGATACGCAGTATTTT
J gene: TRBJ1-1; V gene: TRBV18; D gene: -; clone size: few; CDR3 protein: CASSPRSMNTEAFF; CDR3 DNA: TGTGCCAGCTCCCCGCGGAGCATGAACACTGAAGCTTTCTTT